These T cell receptor beta chains were read from a single sample in a study of technical replicates of blood from a few donors. Data came from immunoSEQ multiplex PCR; TCRdb stores just in-frame clones and leaves some out. Of about 74,000 clones detected, 70% to 90% appear once; the ten largest clones hold approximately 0.42%. The sequenced material came from T cells isolated from PBMCs. All receptors derive from a human donor in good health. Both conserved end residues are part of each CDR3. Fields, in order: D gene, J gene, V gene, clone size, CDR3 protein, CDR3 DNA. A D gene is named only where the DNA matches it firmly. Size is omitted from some rows. Given values are once, few, many or a class for expanded clones.

d_call: TRBD2
j_call: TRBJ2-1
v_call: TRBV7-8
clone_size: NA
cdr3_aa: CASSLLGLVGSYNEQFF
cdr3_nt: TGTGCCAGCAGCTTACTTGGACTAGTTGGCTCCTACAATGAGCAGTTCTTC

d_call: TRBD1
j_call: TRBJ2-1
v_call: TRBV6-1
clone_size: NA
cdr3_aa: CASSDSDRAYNEQFF
cdr3_nt: TGTGCCAGCAGTGACAGTGACAGGGCCTACAATGAGCAGTTCTTC

d_call: NA
j_call: TRBJ2-7
v_call: TRBV29-1
clone_size: NA
cdr3_aa: CSVIQIPYEQYF
cdr3_nt: TGCAGCGTTATACAGATTCCCTACGAGCAGTACTTC

d_call: TRBD2
j_call: TRBJ2-3
v_call: TRBV5-1
clone_size: NA
cdr3_aa: CASSGAGGSPDTQYF
cdr3_nt: TGCGCCAGCAGCGGAGCGGGAGGTTCCCCAGATACGCAGTATTTT

d_call: TRBD1
j_call: TRBJ1-2
v_call: TRBV30
clone_size: NA
cdr3_aa: CAWTGTGAYGYTF
cdr3_nt: TGTGCCTGGACCGGGACAGGAGCATATGGCTACACCTTC

d_call: NA
j_call: TRBJ2-2
v_call: TRBV5-4
clone_size: NA
cdr3_aa: CASSWRRAEVTGELFF
cdr3_nt: TGTGCCAGCAGCTGGCGCAGGGCTGAGGTGACCGGGGAGCTGTTTTTT

d_call: NA
j_call: TRBJ1-1
v_call: TRBV29-1
clone_size: few
cdr3_aa: CSVEQGTEAFF
cdr3_nt: TGCAGCGTTGAACAGGGGACTGAAGCTTTCTTT

d_call: NA
j_call: TRBJ2-5
v_call: TRBV5-1
clone_size: NA
cdr3_aa: CASSLEGTGSLEGTQYF
cdr3_nt: TGCGCCAGCAGCTTGGAAGGAACAGGGAGCCTCGAAGGGACCCAGTACTTC

d_call: NA
j_call: TRBJ2-1
v_call: TRBV2
clone_size: NA
cdr3_aa: CATPQVDRSYNEQFF
cdr3_nt: TGTGCCACCCCCCAGGTTGACAGATCCTACAATGAGCAGTTCTTC

d_call: TRBD1
j_call: TRBJ2-7
v_call: TRBV5-4
clone_size: NA
cdr3_aa: CASSLQGASEQYF
cdr3_nt: TGTGCCAGCAGCTTGCAGGGGGCGAGTGAGCAGTACTTC

d_call: TRBD1
j_call: TRBJ2-5
v_call: TRBV27
clone_size: NA
cdr3_aa: CASSLGQVRYF
cdr3_nt: TGTGCCAGCAGTTTAGGACAGGTCCGGTACTTC

d_call: TRBD1
j_call: TRBJ2-7
v_call: TRBV11-2
clone_size: NA
cdr3_aa: CASSLGTGDPLEQYF
cdr3_nt: TGTGCCAGCAGCCTCGGGACAGGGGATCCTCTAGAGCAGTACTTC

d_call: NA
j_call: TRBJ1-1
v_call: TRBV1
clone_size: NA
cdr3_aa: CTSRAGTMNTEAFF
cdr3_nt: TGCACCAGCAGAGCCGGGACAATGAACACTGAAGCTTTCTTT

d_call: NA
j_call: TRBJ2-5
v_call: TRBV6-6
clone_size: NA
cdr3_aa: CASSPSSLQETQYF
cdr3_nt: TGTGCCAGCAGTCCCTCTAGTTTACAAGAGACCCAGTACTTC

d_call: NA
j_call: TRBJ1-4
v_call: TRBV19
clone_size: few
cdr3_aa: CASKVEGLNEKLFF
cdr3_nt: TGTGCCAGTAAGGTTGAAGGACTTAATGAAAAACTGTTTTTT

d_call: NA
j_call: TRBJ2-2
v_call: TRBV11-1
clone_size: once
cdr3_aa: CASSSREPGELFF
cdr3_nt: TGTGCCAGCAGCTCCAGGGAACCCGGGGAGCTGTTTTTT

d_call: NA
j_call: TRBJ1-2
v_call: TRBV5-1
clone_size: NA
cdr3_aa: CASSPLSSGYGYTF
cdr3_nt: TGCGCCAGCAGCCCCCTGTCCTCGGGGTATGGCTACACCTTC

d_call: TRBD2
j_call: TRBJ2-1
v_call: TRBV29-1
clone_size: NA
cdr3_aa: CSVELAGVFYNNNEQFF
cdr3_nt: TGCAGCGTTGAACTAGCGGGAGTTTTCTACAACAACAATGAGCAGTTCTTC

d_call: TRBD2
j_call: TRBJ2-1
v_call: TRBV13
clone_size: NA
cdr3_aa: CASSIEGGSNNEQFF
cdr3_nt: TGTGCCAGCAGCATTGAGGGAGGGAGCAACAATGAGCAGTTCTTC

d_call: NA
j_call: TRBJ2-2
v_call: TRBV4-3
clone_size: NA
cdr3_aa: CASSQLRQGIPGELFF
cdr3_nt: TGCGCCAGCAGCCAACTAAGGCAGGGCATCCCGGGGGAGCTGTTTTTT

d_call: NA
j_call: TRBJ1-1
v_call: TRBV19
clone_size: NA
cdr3_aa: CASSSVAEAFF
cdr3_nt: TGTGCCAGTAGTTCGGTGGCTGAAGCTTTCTTT

d_call: NA
j_call: TRBJ1-1
v_call: TRBV5-1
clone_size: few
cdr3_aa: CASSYGGNTEAFF
cdr3_nt: TGCGCCAGCAGCTACGGGGGGAACACTGAAGCTTTCTTT

d_call: NA
j_call: TRBJ1-1
v_call: TRBV7-9
clone_size: NA
cdr3_aa: CASSLVADTEAFF
cdr3_nt: TGTGCCAGCAGCCTCGTGGCGGACACTGAAGCTTTCTTT

d_call: TRBD2
j_call: TRBJ2-1
v_call: TRBV5-1
clone_size: NA
cdr3_aa: CASSLRTSEDEQFF
cdr3_nt: TGCGCCAGCAGCTTGAGAACTAGCGAGGATGAGCAGTTCTTC

d_call: TRBD1
j_call: TRBJ1-5
v_call: TRBV28
clone_size: once
cdr3_aa: CASSLTGDQPQHF
cdr3_nt: TGTGCCAGCAGTTTAACAGGGGATCAGCCCCAGCATTTT

d_call: NA
j_call: TRBJ2-3
v_call: TRBV9
clone_size: NA
cdr3_aa: CASSDRGDTQYF
cdr3_nt: TGTGCCAGCAGCGACCGAGGGGATACGCAGTATTTT

d_call: TRBD1
j_call: TRBJ1-2
v_call: TRBV7-9
clone_size: NA
cdr3_aa: CASSPWSGGLSYGYTF
cdr3_nt: TGTGCCAGCAGCCCCTGGTCAGGGGGACTTAGCTATGGCTACACCTTC

d_call: TRBD1
j_call: TRBJ1-5
v_call: TRBV28
clone_size: NA
cdr3_aa: CASWGRGLGQPQHF
cdr3_nt: TGTGCCAGTTGGGGCAGGGGGCTAGGGCAGCCCCAGCATTTT

d_call: NA
j_call: TRBJ2-1
v_call: TRBV7-9
clone_size: NA
cdr3_aa: CASSLLTGDEQFF
cdr3_nt: TGTGCCAGCAGCTTATTAACCGGGGATGAGCAGTTCTTC

d_call: NA
j_call: TRBJ1-5
v_call: TRBV6-6
clone_size: NA
cdr3_aa: CAVGQPYSNQPQHF
cdr3_nt: TGTGCCGTAGGACAGCCCTATAGCAATCAGCCCCAGCATTTT

d_call: TRBD1
j_call: TRBJ2-6
v_call: TRBV23-1
clone_size: NA
cdr3_aa: CASSHGPGTARPGANVLTF
cdr3_nt: TGCGCCAGCAGTCATGGGCCTGGGACAGCTAGGCCTGGGGCCAACGTCCTGACTTTC

d_call: NA
j_call: TRBJ2-2
v_call: TRBV30
clone_size: few
cdr3_aa: CAWSSYTGELFF
cdr3_nt: TGTGCCTGGAGTTCGTACACCGGGGAGCTGTTTTTT

d_call: NA
j_call: TRBJ1-1
v_call: TRBV27
clone_size: NA
cdr3_aa: CASSLSSSMNTEAFF
cdr3_nt: TGTGCCAGCAGTTTATCGAGTTCGATGAACACTGAAGCTTTCTTT

d_call: NA
j_call: TRBJ1-1
v_call: TRBV9
clone_size: NA
cdr3_aa: CASSDGEKNTEAFF
cdr3_nt: TGTGCCAGCAGCGATGGGGAGAAGAACACTGAAGCTTTCTTT

d_call: TRBD1
j_call: TRBJ2-7
v_call: TRBV29-1
clone_size: NA
cdr3_aa: CSAWDSSYEQYF
cdr3_nt: TGCAGCGCCTGGGACAGCTCCTACGAGCAGTACTTC

d_call: TRBD1
j_call: TRBJ1-2
v_call: TRBV5-4
clone_size: NA
cdr3_aa: CASSLSQGANGYTF
cdr3_nt: TGTGCCAGCAGCTTGTCACAGGGGGCGAATGGCTACACCTTC

d_call: NA
j_call: TRBJ2-5
v_call: TRBV7-3
clone_size: NA
cdr3_aa: CASSLYVGQETQYF
cdr3_nt: TGTGCCAGCAGCTTGTACGTCGGCCAAGAGACCCAGTACTTC

d_call: NA
j_call: TRBJ1-1
v_call: TRBV11-2
clone_size: once
cdr3_aa: CASSLGGRRGYTEAFF
cdr3_nt: TGTGCCAGCAGCCTGGGAGGGCGAAGGGGGTACACTGAAGCTTTCTTT

d_call: NA
j_call: TRBJ2-1
v_call: TRBV21-1
clone_size: NA
cdr3_aa: CASSPGSLAGISYNEQFF
cdr3_nt: TGTGCCAGCAGCCCCGGCTCTTTAGCGGGAATCTCCTACAATGAGCAGTTCTTC

d_call: NA
j_call: TRBJ2-7
v_call: TRBV29-1
clone_size: NA
cdr3_aa: CSVEGQQEYEQYF
cdr3_nt: TGCAGCGTTGAAGGGCAACAGGAGTACGAGCAGTACTTC

d_call: TRBD1
j_call: TRBJ1-1
v_call: TRBV7-9
clone_size: NA
cdr3_aa: CASSLGAGGPNTEAFF
cdr3_nt: TGTGCCAGCAGCTTAGGGGCAGGGGGGCCGAACACTGAAGCTTTCTTT

d_call: NA
j_call: TRBJ2-2
v_call: TRBV9
clone_size: NA
cdr3_aa: CASSVGGGTGELFF
cdr3_nt: TGTGCCAGCAGCGTAGGAGGTGGCACCGGGGAGCTGTTTTTT

d_call: NA
j_call: TRBJ1-2
v_call: TRBV10-3
clone_size: NA
cdr3_aa: CAISESMGGESNYGYTF
cdr3_nt: TGTGCCATCAGTGAGTCCATGGGCGGGGAATCTAACTATGGCTACACCTTC

d_call: TRBD1
j_call: TRBJ2-1
v_call: TRBV7-9
clone_size: once
cdr3_aa: CASSFLGQSYNEQFF
cdr3_nt: TGTGCCAGCAGCTTCCTGGGACAGTCCTACAATGAGCAGTTCTTC

d_call: TRBD1
j_call: TRBJ2-5
v_call: TRBV10-3
clone_size: NA
cdr3_aa: CAISEVGQGAGETQYF
cdr3_nt: TGTGCCATCAGTGAAGTGGGACAGGGGGCTGGGGAGACCCAGTACTTC

d_call: NA
j_call: TRBJ1-4
v_call: TRBV19
clone_size: NA
cdr3_aa: CASSIWGGSTNEKLFF
cdr3_nt: TGTGCCAGTAGTATCTGGGGCGGCTCAACTAATGAAAAACTGTTTTTT

d_call: TRBD2
j_call: TRBJ2-5
v_call: TRBV10-3
clone_size: NA
cdr3_aa: CAISEAGTSGETQYF
cdr3_nt: TGTGCCATCAGTGAGGCAGGGACTAGCGGAGAGACCCAGTACTTC

d_call: TRBD2
j_call: TRBJ2-3
v_call: TRBV29-1
clone_size: NA
cdr3_aa: CSVEGTSGSLSDTQYF
cdr3_nt: TGCAGCGTTGAGGGGACTAGCGGGAGTCTTTCAGATACGCAGTATTTT

d_call: NA
j_call: TRBJ2-1
v_call: TRBV5-1
clone_size: NA
cdr3_aa: CASSLVPPSNEQFF
cdr3_nt: TGCGCCAGCAGCTTGGTGCCCCCGAGCAATGAGCAGTTCTTC

d_call: TRBD1
j_call: TRBJ2-7
v_call: TRBV7-2
clone_size: NA
cdr3_aa: CASSDRGGYEQYF
cdr3_nt: TGTGCCAGCAGCGACAGGGGAGGCTACGAGCAGTACTTC

d_call: TRBD1
j_call: TRBJ2-1
v_call: TRBV20-1
clone_size: NA
cdr3_aa: CSAAGGEQFF
cdr3_nt: TGCAGTGCTGCAGGGGGTGAGCAGTTCTTC

d_call: TRBD1
j_call: TRBJ1-4
v_call: TRBV2
clone_size: NA
cdr3_aa: CASSSLIGDRVYEKLFF
cdr3_nt: TGTGCCAGCAGCAGTCTCATTGGGGACAGGGTTTATGAAAAACTGTTTTTT

d_call: TRBD2
j_call: TRBJ2-3
v_call: TRBV15
clone_size: NA
cdr3_aa: CATSSRREGPDTQYF
cdr3_nt: TGTGCCACCAGCAGTCGGCGGGAGGGCCCAGATACGCAGTATTTT

d_call: TRBD1
j_call: TRBJ1-1
v_call: TRBV7-2
clone_size: NA
cdr3_aa: CASSLLQGWGTEAFF
cdr3_nt: TGTGCCAGCAGCTTACTACAGGGGTGGGGGACTGAAGCTTTCTTT